This T cell receptor beta chain comes out of a study of CD8 T cells in Susac syndrome. Across the whole study: Patients with Susac syndrome were therapy-naive, on corticosteroids, or on intravenous immunoglobulin alone at blood draw.

It was negative isolation that provided the CD8+ and CD4+ T cells, whereas TEMRA cells were enriched by FACS. RNA totalling about 0.45 to 1 ug underwent reverse transcription with random hexamers. One entry per CDR3 protein, called by TCRdb with MiXCR from the immunoSEQ multiplex PCR reads. The sample lists about 240,000 distinct CDR3 sequences; 90% to 96% were seen once. This clonotype was observed a single time. CDR1 is DFQATT and CDR2 is SNEGSKA in the germline V gene (reference sequence). V was clipped by 5 bases and J by 5 bases; unmatched bases: 14. This CDR3 is 15 amino acids long. The material sequenced was CD4+ T cells from PBMCs. The origin of this receptor is a human donor with Susac syndrome. The V and J genes are TRBV20-1 and TRBJ2-5; the match to TRBD2 covers 7 bases. The CDR3 reads CSARVLASRVETQYF. CDR3 nucleotides: TGCAGTGCTCGGGTACTAGCGTCGAGGGTGGAGACCCAGTACTTC.